Given below is one TCR beta chain in context. This specimen comes from a study of blood T cell repertoires in COVID-19. Background on the study: Acute and convalescent COVID-19 samples came from the United States, Italy and Spain. The analysed material was cDNA or gDNA that came from T cells, B-cell-depleted T cells, or PBMCs.

Study processing details: Reference gene primer amplification gave estimated nucleated cell counts. Clones were sequenced by immunoSEQ multiplex PCR, and TCRdb holds only the in-frame ones, with some missing. V, J and clone size derive from that table, while D and trimming were established from the DNA sequence. The sample lists 400,000 or so clones, approximately 90% occurring once. This CDR3 is 15 amino acids long. V was cut by 2 bases and J by 1 base, with 12 bases left in between. Germline V gene sequence: CDR1 SEHNR, CDR2 FQNEAQ (reference sequence). This chain links TRBV7-9 with TRBJ2-7; D not resolved. The sequence was obtained from a man younger than 30 with COVID-19, enrolled during active disease. The sample taken for sequencing was peripheral blood. CDR3 coding DNA: TGTGCCAGCAGCTTAACTCTAGGTCAATCCTACGAGCAGTACTTC. This gives the protein CASSLTLGQSYEQYF.